This T cell receptor beta chain is drawn from a study of radiotherapy plus CTLA-4 blockade in lung cancer. Study as a whole: Patients showed objective responses in 15% to 20% of cases, and disease control was achieved by 31%.

Repertoires were generated with immunoSEQ multiplex PCR, while TCRdb's copy carries only in-frame clones and drops some. This table has about 100,000 clones, 80% to 90% appearing once. It was focal radiation plus CTLA-4 blockade with ipilimumab that patients with chemo-refractory metastatic non-small-cell lung cancer received. Turning to this clone: Its cognate antigen is unknown.

Study-level results: Early blood T cell clone dynamics reportedly forecast response best, with interferon-beta. The study found tumor-derived TCR clones expanded in blood after radiotherapy plus ipilimumab.

Germline-derived CDR1 and CDR2 are GTSNPN and SVGIG (reference sequence). The length of the CDR3 is 14 residues. Trimming cost V 3 bases and J 6 bases; bases outside gene matches: 6. The V gene is TRBV30, the J gene TRBJ2-2; 8 bases map to TRBD1. The source of this sequence is a human donor with non-small cell lung cancer who had stable disease on radiotherapy plus ipilimumab. The specimen was peripheral blood, collected from a patient treated with radiotherapy plus ipilimumab. This CDR3 reads CAWRAGGVSGELFF. As DNA, the CDR3 is TGTGCCTGGAGGGCAGGGGGCGTTTCCGGGGAGCTGTTTTTT.